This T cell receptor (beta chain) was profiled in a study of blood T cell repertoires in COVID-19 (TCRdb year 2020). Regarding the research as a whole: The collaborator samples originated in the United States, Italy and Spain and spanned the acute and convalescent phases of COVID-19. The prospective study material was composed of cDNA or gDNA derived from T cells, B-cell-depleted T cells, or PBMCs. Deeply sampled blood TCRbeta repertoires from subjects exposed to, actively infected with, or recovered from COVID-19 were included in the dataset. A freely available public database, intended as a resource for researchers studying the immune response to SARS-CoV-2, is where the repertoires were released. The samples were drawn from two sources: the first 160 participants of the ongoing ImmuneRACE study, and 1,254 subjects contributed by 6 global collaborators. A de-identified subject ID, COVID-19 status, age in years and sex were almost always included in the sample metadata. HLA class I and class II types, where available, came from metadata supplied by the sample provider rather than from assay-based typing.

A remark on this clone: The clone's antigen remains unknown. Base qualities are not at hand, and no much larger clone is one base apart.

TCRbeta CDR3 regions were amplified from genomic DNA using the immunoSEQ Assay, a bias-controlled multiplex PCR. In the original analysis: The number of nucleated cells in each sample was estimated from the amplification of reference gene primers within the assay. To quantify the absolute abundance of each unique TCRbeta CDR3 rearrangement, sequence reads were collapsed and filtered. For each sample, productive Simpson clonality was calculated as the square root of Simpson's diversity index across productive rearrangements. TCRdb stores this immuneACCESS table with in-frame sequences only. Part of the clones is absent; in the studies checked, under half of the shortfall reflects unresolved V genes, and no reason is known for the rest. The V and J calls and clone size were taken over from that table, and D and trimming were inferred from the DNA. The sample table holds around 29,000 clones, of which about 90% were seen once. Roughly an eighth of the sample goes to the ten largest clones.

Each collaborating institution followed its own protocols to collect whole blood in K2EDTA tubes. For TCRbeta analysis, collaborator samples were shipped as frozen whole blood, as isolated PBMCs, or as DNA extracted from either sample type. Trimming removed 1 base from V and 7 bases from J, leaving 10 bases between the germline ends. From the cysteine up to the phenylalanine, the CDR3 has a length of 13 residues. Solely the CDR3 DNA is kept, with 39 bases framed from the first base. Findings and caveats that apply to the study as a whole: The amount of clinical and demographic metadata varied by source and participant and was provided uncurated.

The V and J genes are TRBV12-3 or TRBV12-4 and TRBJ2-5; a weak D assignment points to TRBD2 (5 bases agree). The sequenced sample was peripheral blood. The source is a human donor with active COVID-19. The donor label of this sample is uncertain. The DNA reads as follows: TGTGCCAGCAGTTTAGAGGACTGGGGGACCCAGTACTTC. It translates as CASSLEDWGTQYF.